The rows below give T cell receptor beta chains drawn from one sample of a study of CD8 T cells in ankylosing spondylitis. TCRdb used MiXCR to reprocess the 5' RACE reads, holding one entry per CDR3 protein. The sample contains around 35,000 distinct CDR3 sequences, 9.5% to 11% of which appear only once. Sample: synovial fluid, either unsorted or a sorted T cell fraction (not recorded which). These receptors were collected from a male donor with ankylosing spondylitis. The CDR3 runs from the conserved cysteine through the conserved F or W. A D gene is named only where the DNA matches it firmly. Part of the rows lack a size; the others show once, few, many or a class for expanded clones.

v_gene	d_gene	abundance	j_gene	CDR3nt	CDR3aa
TRBV7-3	TRBD2	many	TRBJ2-3	TGTGCCAGCAGCTTATATGCTAGCGGGAGGGTAGATACGCAGTATTTT	CASSLYASGRVDTQYF
TRBV7-2	NA	few	TRBJ2-7	TGTGCCAGCAGCTTTTCCGAACGGGCTTTCTACGAGCAGTACTTC	CASSFSERAFYEQYF
TRBV7-9	TRBD2	NA	TRBJ2-7	TGTGCCAGCTGGAGCGGGAAGATACCCTACGAGCAGTACTTC	CASWSGKIPYEQYF
TRBV5-1	NA	few	TRBJ1-2	TGCGCCAGCAGCTTGAACGGGGGGCCACAGAGCTATGGCTACACCTTC	CASSLNGGPQSYGYTF
TRBV7-6	TRBD2	NA	TRBJ2-3	TGTGCCAGCAGCTCGGGACTAGCGGGAGGGCCCGGGGACTACACAGATACGCAGTATTTT	CASSSGLAGGPGDYTDTQYF
TRBV6-1	TRBD2	few	TRBJ2-1	TGTGCCAGCAGTCATAAGCTAGCGGGAGATAGGGGTGAGCAGTTCTTC	CASSHKLAGDRGEQFF
TRBV5-6	TRBD2	NA	TRBJ2-3	TGTGCCAGCAGCTGGGGGCCTCGTAGACTAGCGGGAGTGGATACAGATACGCAGTATTTT	CASSWGPRRLAGVDTDTQYF
TRBV2	NA	NA	TRBJ2-7	TGTGCCAGCAGTATGTTACAGGGATACGAGCAGTACTTC	CASSMLQGYEQYF
TRBV4-3	NA	few	TRBJ2-4	TGCGCCAGCAGCCAAGATTGGCTCAGGGACGGGAGTGGGAACATTCAGTACTTC	CASSQDWLRDGSGNIQYF
TRBV7-3	TRBD1	many	TRBJ2-3	TGTGCCAGCAGCTTAACGGACAGGGCCACGGATACGCAGTATTTT	CASSLTDRATDTQYF
TRBV6-1	NA	few	TRBJ2-7	TGTGCCAGCAGTCCTAGGCGGGAATCCTACGAGCAGTACTTC	CASSPRRESYEQYF
TRBV7-2	NA	medium-sized	TRBJ2-5	TGTGCCAGCAGCTTAGTCGGTGCTAGGGAGACCCAGTACTTC	CASSLVGARETQYF
TRBV7-2	NA	NA	TRBJ1-2	TGTGCCAGCAGCTTACAACAGAACTATGGCTACACCTTC	CASSLQQNYGYTF
TRBV24-1	NA	NA	TRBJ1-2	TGTGCCACCAGCGATGCTACAGGGACGAATGGCTACACCTTC	CATSDATGTNGYTF
TRBV20-1	TRBD2	many	TRBJ2-1	TGCAGTGCTAGAGATAACCTAGCGGGAGTGGAGCAGTTCTTC	CSARDNLAGVEQFF
TRBV5-1	NA	NA	TRBJ2-5	TGCGCCAGCAGCACCGTGGGGGCCGTACAAGAGACCCAGTACTTC	CASSTVGAVQETQYF
TRBV12-3/TRBV12-4	TRBD2	few	TRBJ2-5	TGTGCCAGCAGTTTAGTAGCGGGAGGGCAAGAGACCCAGTACTTC	CASSLVAGGQETQYF
TRBV5-1	NA	many	TRBJ2-7	TGCGCCAGCAGCTTGGGGCAGAACGCCTACGAGCAGTACTTC	CASSLGQNAYEQYF
TRBV11-3	NA	few	TRBJ2-1	TGTGCCAGCAGCCCTGCGGGGACGGATGGTGAGCAGTTCTTC	CASSPAGTDGEQFF
TRBV13	NA	NA	TRBJ2-7	TGTGCCAGCAGCCCCCCACGGGACGGCTCCTACGAGCAGTACTTC	CASSPPRDGSYEQYF
TRBV18	NA	NA	TRBJ1-3	TGTGCCAGCTCACCCACAGAAAGCCCTGGAAACACCATATATTTT	CASSPTESPGNTIYF
TRBV5-1	NA	few	TRBJ2-3	TGCGCCAGCCGAAGAGATTCGGCAGATACGCAGTATTTT	CASRRDSADTQYF
TRBV3-1	NA	many	TRBJ2-7	TGTGCCAGCAGCCTAGGTGTCGGTCTCTACGAGCAGTACTTC	CASSLGVGLYEQYF
TRBV7-3	NA	NA	TRBJ2-1	TGTGCCAGCAGCCCCGGTTCCTTCGATGAGCAGTTCTTC	CASSPGSFDEQFF
TRBV12-3/TRBV12-4	NA	many	TRBJ2-3	TGTGCCAGCAGTTTACCTAGCAGAGATACGCAGTATTTT	CASSLPSRDTQYF
TRBV9	NA	NA	TRBJ2-1	TGTGCCAGCAGCTTTACAACCACATACAATGAGCAGTTCTTC	CASSFTTTYNEQFF
TRBV24-1	TRBD1	many	TRBJ2-1	TGTGCCACCAGTGATTACTCCGGGACAGGGGGTATGAATGAGCAGTTCTTC	CATSDYSGTGGMNEQFF
TRBV7-6	TRBD1	many	TRBJ1-1	TGTGCCAGCAGCTTAACACAGGGGGCCAGGACTGAAGCTTTCTTT	CASSLTQGARTEAFF
TRBV6-5	TRBD2	many	TRBJ2-1	TGTGCCAGCAGTTCGACTAGCGGGAGAGTCTATGAGCAGTTCTTC	CASSSTSGRVYEQFF
TRBV7-8	TRBD2	many	TRBJ2-7	TGTGCCAGCAGTTTAACTAGCGGGAGTAACGAGCAGTACTTC	CASSLTSGSNEQYF
TRBV5-5	NA	NA	TRBJ2-7	TGTGCCAGCAGCTCGCGGTACGAGCAGTACTTC	CASSSRYEQYF
TRBV7-8	TRBD1	many	TRBJ2-3	TGTGCCAGCAGCTTTACAGGGGGAACCACAGATACGCAGTATTTT	CASSFTGGTTDTQYF
TRBV3-1	TRBD2	few	TRBJ2-1	TGTGCCAGCAAAATCGGCGGGAGGTCCTACAATGAGCAGTTCTTC	CASKIGGRSYNEQFF
TRBV28	NA	NA	TRBJ2-5	TGTGCCAGCAGTTCCCCGCCCAGGGTGGAGACCCAGTACTTC	CASSSPPRVETQYF
TRBV15	NA	many	TRBJ2-7	TGTGCCACCAGCAGTGACTTGAGCAACTACGAGCAGTACTTC	CATSSDLSNYEQYF
TRBV29-1	NA	NA	TRBJ2-1	TGCAGCGTTGCGGACCCTATCACCCGCGTAAGCTCCTACAATGAGCAGTTCTTC	CSVADPITRVSSYNEQFF
TRBV4-1	TRBD2	few	TRBJ2-7	TGCGCCAGCAGCCAAGAGCAGCGGGGGCTGTACGAGCAGTACTTC	CASSQEQRGLYEQYF
TRBV4-3	NA	many	TRBJ2-5	TGCGCCAGCAGCCAAGATCGCAGACCAGAGACCCAGTACTTC	CASSQDRRPETQYF
TRBV9	TRBD2	NA	TRBJ2-7	TGTGCCAGCAGCCCGGGACTAGCGACCCACGAGCAGTACTTC	CASSPGLATHEQYF
TRBV28	TRBD1	few	TRBJ2-1	TGTGCCAGCAGGGGTCCGGGACAGGGGAAGGGTGAGCAGTTCTTC	CASRGPGQGKGEQFF
TRBV6-1	NA	few	TRBJ2-6	TGTGCCAGCAGCCCACCGGACTCTGGGGCCAACGTCCTGACTTTC	CASSPPDSGANVLTF
TRBV29-1	TRBD2	many	TRBJ2-1	TGCAGCGTAGTAGACAGCGGGAAGAGAGACAATGAGCAGTTCTTC	CSVVDSGKRDNEQFF
TRBV28	NA	NA	TRBJ2-6	TGTGCCACCACACAGGGAGCTGGGGCCAACGTCCTGACTTTC	CATTQGAGANVLTF
TRBV7-9	NA	few	TRBJ2-5	TGTGCCAGCAGAGAGGGGGAGCGGGAGACCCAGTACTTC	CASREGERETQYF
TRBV6-1	TRBD1	few	TRBJ2-3	TGTGCCAGCAGGGACGGACAGGGGATAGATACGCAGTATTTT	CASRDGQGIDTQYF
TRBV29-1	NA	few	TRBJ1-2	TGCAGCGTTGAAGAGGGTCAGGCAGTCACTAACTATGGCTACACCTTC	CSVEEGQAVTNYGYTF
TRBV14	TRBD2	many	TRBJ2-3	TGTGCCAGCAGCCAGGGACTAGCGGGAGCGGATACGCAGTATTTT	CASSQGLAGADTQYF
TRBV20-1	TRBD2	once	TRBJ2-3	TGCAGTGCTGGAAGCGGGAGGGTCGCAGATACGCAGTATTTT	CSAGSGRVADTQYF
TRBV12-3/TRBV12-4	NA	NA	TRBJ2-7	TGTGCCAGCAGTCTGGTACCTCAAGCCTACGAGCAGTACTTC	CASSLVPQAYEQYF
TRBV7-2	TRBD2	many	TRBJ2-3	TGTGCCAGCAGCTTAATAGCGGGAGTGACAGATACGCAGTATTTT	CASSLIAGVTDTQYF
TRBV6-5	NA	NA	TRBJ2-5	TGTGCCAGCAGTTACTCGGGCAGGGAACAAGAGACCCAGTACTTC	CASSYSGREQETQYF
TRBV20-1	NA	many	TRBJ1-1	TGCAGTGCTAGGGTGAACACTGAAGCTTTCTTT	CSARVNTEAFF
TRBV28	NA	few	TRBJ2-1	TGTGCCAGCAGTTCCCCTGGGGGCGTCGATGAGCAGTTCTTC	CASSSPGGVDEQFF
TRBV5-1	NA	many	TRBJ1-4	TGCGCCAGCAGCTTGGAGGTCCGGGGCTTAAATGAAAAACTGTTTTTT	CASSLEVRGLNEKLFF
TRBV20-1	TRBD2	many	TRBJ2-2	TGCAGTGCTAGAGATAAGCGGGAGTTCACCGGGGAGCTGTTTTTT	CSARDKREFTGELFF
TRBV29-1	NA	medium-sized	TRBJ2-1	TGCAGCGGGCGACGGGACTACAATGAGCAGTTCTTC	CSGRRDYNEQFF
TRBV5-1	NA	NA	TRBJ2-5	TGCGCCAGCAGCTCCTCGGACGCTGGGTGGGAGACCCAGTACTTC	CASSSSDAGWETQYF
TRBV3-1	NA	NA	TRBJ2-1	TGTGCCAGCAGCCAAGATGTCGGCGGGAACTTCTCCTACAATGAGAAGTTCTTC	CASSQDVGGNFSYNEKFF
TRBV12-3/TRBV12-4	NA	few	TRBJ1-6	TGTGCCAGCAGTTTGTCAGGCCTCGGTTCACCCCTCCACTTT	CASSLSGLGSPLHF